The rows below give T cell receptor beta chains drawn from one sample of a study of naive and memory T cell subsets. From the UMI-ligation and nested PCR reads, TCRdb called clonotypes with MiXCR, one entry per CDR3 protein. In the table there are 80,000 or so distinct CDR3 sequences, 9% to 9.5% of which are singletons. Material for sequencing was naive CD8+ T cells from blood. These receptors were obtained from a human donor in good health. Both conserved end residues are part of each CDR3. A D gene is named only where the DNA matches it firmly. Clone sizes are given selectively: once, few, many, or a class where the clone is expanded.

-	many	TRBJ1-5	TRBV20-1	16	TGCAGTGCTAGAGATTTGGATGGCAGCGGGTATCAGCCCCAGCATTTT	CSARDLDGSGYQPQHF
-	-	TRBJ2-5	TRBV28	16	TGTGCCAGCAGTTCCCCCCCTACACATAACCAAGAGACCCAGTACTTC	CASSSPPTHNQETQYF
TRBD1	many	TRBJ1-1	TRBV14	14	TGTGCCAGCAGGCCAATACAGGGGGCCGGTGAAGCTTTCTTT	CASRPIQGAGEAFF
-	many	TRBJ2-7	TRBV6-1	14	TGTGCCAGCAGTGAAGATTGGGCCCCATACGAGCAGTACTTC	CASSEDWAPYEQYF
TRBD2	-	TRBJ2-3	TRBV5-5	18	TGTGCCAGCAGCGCAACCAGGACTAGCGGGGGAAGCACAGATACGCAGTATTTT	CASSATRTSGGSTDTQYF
TRBD1	few	TRBJ1-1	TRBV12-3/TRBV12-4	19	TGTGCCAGCAGTTCATTTTTTGGCTCAAAGGACAGGGTGGAGACTGAAGCTTTCTTT	CASSSFFGSKDRVETEAFF
TRBD1	few	TRBJ1-5	TRBV10-3	14	TGTGCCATCAGTGGGGACAGGGGCAATCAGCCCCAGCATTTT	CAISGDRGNQPQHF
TRBD1	-	TRBJ1-5	TRBV27	14	TGTGCCAGCAGACCGGAAGGGGGCTATCAGCCCCAGCATTTT	CASRPEGGYQPQHF
TRBD1	-	TRBJ1-4	TRBV27	13	TGTGCCAGCAGACCCTCGGACAGGGCAAAACTGTTTTTT	CASRPSDRAKLFF
-	many	TRBJ1-5	TRBV27	15	TGTGCCAGCAGTTTGTCAGCGTATAGCAATCAGCCCCAGCATTTT	CASSLSAYSNQPQHF
-	many	TRBJ1-4	TRBV5-6	16	TGTGCCAGCAGCACAACCCGGACAAAAAAAGGGGAAAAACTGTTTTTT	CASSTTRTKKGEKLFF
-	many	TRBJ2-1	TRBV20-1	14	TGCAGTGCCACCGACCTTCGCTCCTACAATGAGCAGTTCTTC	CSATDLRSYNEQFF
TRBD2	few	TRBJ2-1	TRBV7-9	18	TGTGCCAGCAGCTCGACTAGCGGGAGAAGCGTCTCCTACAATGAGCAGTTCTTC	CASSSTSGRSVSYNEQFF
TRBD1	few	TRBJ2-5	TRBV4-1	19	TGCGCCAGCAGCCAAGAAGACATACTGGGCGGCAGGGGGCGGGAGACCCAGTACTTC	CASSQEDILGGRGRETQYF
TRBD2	-	TRBJ2-1	TRBV29-1	14	TGCAGCGCCGAAAGCGGGAGCTCCTACAATGAGCAGTTCTTC	CSAESGSSYNEQFF
-	few	TRBJ1-4	TRBV4-3	16	TGCGCCAGCAGCTCGTCAGGGGTTTCGACTAATGAAAAACTGTTTTTT	CASSSSGVSTNEKLFF
-	few	TRBJ2-3	TRBV20-1	11	TGCAGTGAGGGAGAGGTCGATACGCAGTATTTT	CSEGEVDTQYF
-	few	TRBJ2-5	TRBV27	13	TGTGCCAGCAGTCCTTCGGGGTGGGGGACCCAGTACTTC	CASSPSGWGTQYF
-	many	TRBJ1-1	TRBV15	13	TGTGCCACCAGCAGAGAGAGGGGGGCTGAAGCTTTCTTT	CATSRERGAEAFF
-	few	TRBJ2-1	TRBV14	13	TGTGCCAGCAGCTTCCAGTATTACAATGAGCAGTTCTTC	CASSFQYYNEQFF
-	few	TRBJ2-7	TRBV15	14	TGTGCCACCAGCAGAGCTGCGGGGGCGGACGAGCAGTACTTC	CATSRAAGADEQYF
-	many	TRBJ2-3	TRBV10-3	16	TGTGCCATCAGTGCGGCAGGGGCAGTTATCACAGATACGCAGTATTTT	CAISAAGAVITDTQYF
TRBD1	many	TRBJ2-7	TRBV29-1	12	TGCAGCGGGGGACAGGGGGCCTACGAGCAGTACTTC	CSGGQGAYEQYF
-	-	TRBJ1-2	TRBV2	15	TGTGCCAGCAGTGAAGCTTTCGCAGGGAACTATGGCTACACCTTC	CASSEAFAGNYGYTF
-	many	TRBJ2-5	TRBV7-8	12	TGTGCCAGCATAAGCAACCAAGAGACCCAGTACTTC	CASISNQETQYF
-	-	TRBJ2-1	TRBV20-1	18	TGCAGTGCTAGAGGGGGGCTGTTGGCGGGAACTCCCTACAATGAGCAGTTCTTC	CSARGGLLAGTPYNEQFF
-	few	TRBJ1-2	TRBV29-1	14	TGCAGCGTTGACCCCCGGGAGGGTAACTATGGCTACACCTTC	CSVDPREGNYGYTF
TRBD2	few	TRBJ2-1	TRBV28	16	TGTGCCAGCAGTGTAAATAGCGGGAGCTCCTACAATGAGCAGTTCTTC	CASSVNSGSSYNEQFF
TRBD2	-	TRBJ2-5	TRBV28	14	TGTGCCAGCAGCCCGGGACTAGGCCAAGAGACCCAGTACTTC	CASSPGLGQETQYF
-	few	TRBJ2-5	TRBV12-3/TRBV12-4	15	TGTGCCAGCAGTTTGAGGCCAGGGGATGAAGAGACCCAGTACTTC	CASSLRPGDEETQYF
-	few	TRBJ1-1	TRBV5-1	14	TGCGCCAGCAGATCTGCGAACGTGAACACTGAAGCTTTCTTT	CASRSANVNTEAFF
-	-	TRBJ2-6	TRBV5-1	16	TGCGCCAGCAGCTTGGTTACCGGTGACGGGGCCAACGTCCTGACTTTC	CASSLVTGDGANVLTF
TRBD1	many	TRBJ1-1	TRBV27	14	TGTGCCAGCAGTCATTCCCCGGGACAGCCTGAAGCTTTCTTT	CASSHSPGQPEAFF
TRBD2	-	TRBJ2-7	TRBV4-3	15	TGCGCCAGCAGCCAGGATAGCGGGAGTGGGAACGAGCAGTACTTC	CASSQDSGSGNEQYF
TRBD1	-	TRBJ1-1	TRBV6-5	16	TGTGCCAGCAGTACCGACAGGGGTCCGGGTGTTACTGAAGCTTTCTTT	CASSTDRGPGVTEAFF
TRBD2	few	TRBJ2-7	TRBV4-2	15	TGTGCCAGCAGCCAAGGGACTAGCGGGATGTACGAGCAGTACTTC	CASSQGTSGMYEQYF
TRBD1	many	TRBJ2-3	TRBV28	15	TGTGCCAGCAGTTTATGGCAGGGGGACACAGATACGCAGTATTTT	CASSLWQGDTDTQYF
-	many	TRBJ1-1	TRBV4-2	13	TGTGCCAGCAGCAGGGGAGGGAACACTGAAGCTTTCTTT	CASSRGGNTEAFF
TRBD2	-	TRBJ2-7	TRBV7-9	15	TGTGCCAGCAGCTCGCGACTAGCGGGAACCGACGAGCAGTACTTC	CASSSRLAGTDEQYF
-	-	TRBJ2-5	TRBV28	16	TGTGCCAGCAGTCCGCCTTCAGGGCGGGATCGGGAGACCCAGTACTTC	CASSPPSGRDRETQYF
-	many	TRBJ1-2	TRBV28	12	TGTGCCATCTACAGCTTCAAGAATGGCTACACCTTC	CAIYSFKNGYTF
-	-	TRBJ2-7	TRBV7-2	15	TGTGCCAGCAGCCCGCGACTCCAGGGAGGCTACGAGCAGTACTTC	CASSPRLQGGYEQYF
-	-	TRBJ2-2	TRBV15	12	TGTGCCACCAGAATGATAACCGGGGAGCTGTTTTTT	CATRMITGELFF
TRBD2	few	TRBJ2-2	TRBV6-6	18	TGTGCCAGCAGTTCCGGCCCGGGACTAGCGGGACCAGCCGGGGAGCTGTTTTTT	CASSSGPGLAGPAGELFF